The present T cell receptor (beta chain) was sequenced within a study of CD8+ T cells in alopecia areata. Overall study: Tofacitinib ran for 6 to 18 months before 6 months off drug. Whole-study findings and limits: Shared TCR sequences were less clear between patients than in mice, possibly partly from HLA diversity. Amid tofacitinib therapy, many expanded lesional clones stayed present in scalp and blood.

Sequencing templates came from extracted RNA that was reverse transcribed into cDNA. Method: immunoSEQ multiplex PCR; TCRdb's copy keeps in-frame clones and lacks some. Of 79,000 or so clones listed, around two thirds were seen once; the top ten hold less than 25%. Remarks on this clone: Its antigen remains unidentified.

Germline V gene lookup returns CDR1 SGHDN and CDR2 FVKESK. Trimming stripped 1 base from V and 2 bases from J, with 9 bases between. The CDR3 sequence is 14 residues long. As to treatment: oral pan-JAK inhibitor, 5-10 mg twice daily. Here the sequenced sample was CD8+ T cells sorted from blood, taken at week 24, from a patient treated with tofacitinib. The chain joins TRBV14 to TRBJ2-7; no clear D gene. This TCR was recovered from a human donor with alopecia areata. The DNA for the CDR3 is TGTGCCAGCAGCCAAGCAACCTTTCCCTACGAGCAGTACTTC. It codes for CASSQATFPYEQYF.